This T cell receptor (beta chain) was obtained from a study of regulatory T cells in long-lasting Graves disease. CDR3-region Arm-PCR and iRepertoire HTBI primers produced the TCR beta libraries. One entry per CDR3 protein, called by TCRdb with MiXCR from the multiplex PCR reads. The sample lists 250,000 or so distinct CDR3 sequences; about 18% were seen once. This clonotype was counted ten times or more. Regarding time point: newly diagnosed GD, antithyroid drugs for less than 3 months. The TCR library was prepared using RNA isolated from PBMCs. V dropped 5 bases and J dropped 0 bases, with 10 bases sitting between them. Germline V gene lookup returns CDR1 SGDLS and CDR2 YYNGEE. This CDR3 contains 14 residues. These records were also assigned to another study, of T cells in Graves' hyperthyroidism and ophthalmopathy.

The chain joins TRBV9 to TRBJ2-3, with D perhaps TRBD2 (5 bases). This TCR was sampled from a woman aged 25-40 years with Graves disease. Sequencing was performed on peripheral blood mononuclear cells (PBMCs), taken at new diagnosis, from a patient treated with antithyroid drugs. CDR3 in DNA: TGTGCCAGCAGTGAGGGCAGGAGCACAGATACGCAGTATTTT. Its protein product is CASSEGRSTDTQYF.